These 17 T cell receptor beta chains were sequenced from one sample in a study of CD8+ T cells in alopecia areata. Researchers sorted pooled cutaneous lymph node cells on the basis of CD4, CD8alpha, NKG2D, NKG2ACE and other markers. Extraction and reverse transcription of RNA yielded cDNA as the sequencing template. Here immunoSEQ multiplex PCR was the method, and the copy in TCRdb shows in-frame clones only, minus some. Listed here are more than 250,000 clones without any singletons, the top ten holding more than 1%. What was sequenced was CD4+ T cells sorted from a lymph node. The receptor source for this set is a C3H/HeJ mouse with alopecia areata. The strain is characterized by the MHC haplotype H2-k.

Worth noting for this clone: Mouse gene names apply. CDR3 DNA, as far as it was read: TGTGCCAGCAGCCAAGAAGGGGACTGGGGGTTTTAT. Its protein product is CASSQEGDWGFY. The whole CDR3 protein reads CASSQEGDWGFYEQYF. The J gene is TRBJ2-7, the V gene TRBV5; 11 nucleotides match TRBD2. The CDR3 end falls 4 residues outside the read, so it is completed with the germline J gene. Germline-derived CDR1 and CDR2 are LGHNA and YNLKQL (reference sequence). The CDR3 spans 16 residues.

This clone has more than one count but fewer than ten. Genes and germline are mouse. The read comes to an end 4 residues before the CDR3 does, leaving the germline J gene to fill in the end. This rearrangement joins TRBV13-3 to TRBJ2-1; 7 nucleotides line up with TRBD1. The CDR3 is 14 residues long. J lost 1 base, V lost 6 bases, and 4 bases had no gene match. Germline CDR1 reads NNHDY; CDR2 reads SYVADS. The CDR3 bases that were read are TGTGCCAGCACCAGGGGACAGAACTATGCT. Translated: CASTRGQNYA. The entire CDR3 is CASTRGQNYAEQFF.

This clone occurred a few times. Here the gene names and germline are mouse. CDR3 DNA, as far as it was read: TGTGCCAGCGGTGAGCTCAGGGCGAGCTATGCT. Its protein product is CASGELRASYA. The CDR3, in full, reads CASGELRASYAEQFF. The V call is TRBV13-2, the J call TRBJ2-1; possible D gene TRBD1, 5 bases. The read finishes 4 residues shy of the CDR3 end, and the germline J gene is used to complete it. CDR1 and CDR2 from the germline V gene are NNHNN and SYGAGS (reference sequence). Deletions cut 2 bases from V and 3 bases from J, with 12 bases between. The CDR3 extends over 15 amino acids.

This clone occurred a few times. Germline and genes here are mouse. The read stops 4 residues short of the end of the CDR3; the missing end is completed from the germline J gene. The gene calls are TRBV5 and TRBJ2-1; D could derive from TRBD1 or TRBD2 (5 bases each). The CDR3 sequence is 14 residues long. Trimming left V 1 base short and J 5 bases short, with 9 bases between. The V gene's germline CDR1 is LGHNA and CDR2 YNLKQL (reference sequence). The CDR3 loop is CASSQGGADAEQFF. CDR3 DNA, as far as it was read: TGTGCCAGCAGCCAAGGGGGCGCGGATGCT.

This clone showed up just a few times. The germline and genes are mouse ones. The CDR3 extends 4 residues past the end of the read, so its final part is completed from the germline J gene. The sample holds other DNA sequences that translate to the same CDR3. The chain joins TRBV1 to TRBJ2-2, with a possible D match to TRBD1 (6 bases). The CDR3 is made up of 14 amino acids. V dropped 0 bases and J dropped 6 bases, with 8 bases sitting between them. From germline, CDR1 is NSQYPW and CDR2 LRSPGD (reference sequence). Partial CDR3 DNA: TGCACCTGCAGTGCAGAAGGGGGTCCCGGG. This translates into CTCSAEGGPG. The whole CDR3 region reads CTCSAEGGPGQLYF. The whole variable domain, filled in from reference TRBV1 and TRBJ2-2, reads VTLLEQNPRWRLVPRGQAVNLRCILKNSQYPWMSWYQQDLQKQLQWLFTLRSPGDKEVKSLPGADYLATRVTDTELRLQVANMSQGRTLYCTCSAEGGPGQLYFGEGSKLTVL.

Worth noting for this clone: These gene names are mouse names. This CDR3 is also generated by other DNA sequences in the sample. The CDR3 protein is CASGDAGTTNSDYTF. The part of the CDR3 DNA that was read is TGTGCCAGCGGTGATGCAGGGACAACAAACTCC. V gene TRBV13-2 combines with J gene TRBJ1-2; tentative D call: TRBD1 (6 bases). Read data end 4 residues before the CDR3 end; the end is taken from the germline J gene. This CDR3 has 15 residues. Germline V gene sequence: CDR1 NNHNN, CDR2 SYGAGS (reference sequence). V was trimmed by 0 bases and J by 0 bases, leaving 9 bases between them.

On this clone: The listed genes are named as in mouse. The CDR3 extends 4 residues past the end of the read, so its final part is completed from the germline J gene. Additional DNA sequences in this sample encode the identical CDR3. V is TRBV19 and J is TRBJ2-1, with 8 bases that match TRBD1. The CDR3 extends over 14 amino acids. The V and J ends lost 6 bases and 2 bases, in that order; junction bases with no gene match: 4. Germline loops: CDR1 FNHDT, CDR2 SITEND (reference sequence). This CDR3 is CASTDRGDYAEQFF. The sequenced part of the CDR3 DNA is TGTGCCAGCACCGACAGGGGTGACTATGCT.

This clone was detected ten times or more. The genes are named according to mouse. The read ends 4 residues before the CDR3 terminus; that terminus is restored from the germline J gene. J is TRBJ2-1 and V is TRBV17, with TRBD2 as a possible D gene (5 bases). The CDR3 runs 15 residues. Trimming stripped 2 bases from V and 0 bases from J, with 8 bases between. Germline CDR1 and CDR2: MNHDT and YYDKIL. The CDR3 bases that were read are TGTGCTAGCAGTAGACCTGGGAGTAACTATGCT. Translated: CASSRPGSNYA. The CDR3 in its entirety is CASSRPGSNYAEQFF.

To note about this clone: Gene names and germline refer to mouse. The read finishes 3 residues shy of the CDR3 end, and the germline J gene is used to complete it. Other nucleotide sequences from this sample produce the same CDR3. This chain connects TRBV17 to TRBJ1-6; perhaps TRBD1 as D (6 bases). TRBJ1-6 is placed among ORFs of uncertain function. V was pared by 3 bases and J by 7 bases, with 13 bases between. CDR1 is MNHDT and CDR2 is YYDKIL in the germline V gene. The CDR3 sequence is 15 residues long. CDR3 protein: CASSSRGARNSPLYF. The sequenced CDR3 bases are TGTGCTAGCAGTAGTCGGGGGGCGCGGAATTCGCCC.

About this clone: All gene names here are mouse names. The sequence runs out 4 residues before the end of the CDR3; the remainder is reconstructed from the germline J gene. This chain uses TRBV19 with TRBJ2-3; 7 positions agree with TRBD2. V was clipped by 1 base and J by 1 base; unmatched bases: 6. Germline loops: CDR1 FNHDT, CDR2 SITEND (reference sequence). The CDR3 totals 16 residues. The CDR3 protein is CASSIYSLGGAETLYF. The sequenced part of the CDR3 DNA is TGTGCCAGCAGTATATACAGCCTGGGGGGTGCAGAA. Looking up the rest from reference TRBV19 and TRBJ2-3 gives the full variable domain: GGIITQTPKFLIGQEGQKLTLKCQQNFNHDTMYWYRQDSGKGLRLIYYSITENDLQKGDLSEGYDASREKKSSFSLTVTSAQKNEMAVFLCASSIYSLGGAETLYFGSGTRLTVL.

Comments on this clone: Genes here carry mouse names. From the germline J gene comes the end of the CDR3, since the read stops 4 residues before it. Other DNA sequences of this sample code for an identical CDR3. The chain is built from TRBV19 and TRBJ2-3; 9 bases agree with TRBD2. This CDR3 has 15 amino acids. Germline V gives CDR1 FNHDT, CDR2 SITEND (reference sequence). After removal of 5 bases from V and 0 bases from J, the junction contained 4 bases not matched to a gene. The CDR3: CASRTGGTSAETLYF. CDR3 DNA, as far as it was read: TGTGCCAGCAGAACTGGGGGGACTAGTGCAGAA.

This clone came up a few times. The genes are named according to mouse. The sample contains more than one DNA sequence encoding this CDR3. The covered CDR3 bases are TGTGCCAGCAGTCGGGACAGGGACTCC. Protein sequence: CASSRDRDS. The full CDR3 protein reads CASSRDRDSDYTF. The chain has TRBV13-3 and TRBJ1-2, with 9 positions matching TRBD1. With the read ending 4 residues before the CDR3 end, the germline J gene is used to fill in that end. With V trimmed by 4 bases and J by 3 bases, 1 base remained unmatched. This CDR3 contains 13 residues. Germline CDR1 reads NNHDY; CDR2 reads SYVADS.

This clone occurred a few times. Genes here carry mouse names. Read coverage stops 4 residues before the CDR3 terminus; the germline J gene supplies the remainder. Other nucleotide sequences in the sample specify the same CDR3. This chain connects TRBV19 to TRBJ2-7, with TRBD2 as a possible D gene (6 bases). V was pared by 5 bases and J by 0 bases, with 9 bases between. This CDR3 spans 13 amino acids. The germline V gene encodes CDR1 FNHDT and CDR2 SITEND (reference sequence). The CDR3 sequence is CASRTGNSYEQYF. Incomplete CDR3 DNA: TGTGCCAGCAGAACTGGGAACTCCTAT. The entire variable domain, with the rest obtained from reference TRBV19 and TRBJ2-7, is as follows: GGIITQTPKFLIGQEGQKLTLKCQQNFNHDTMYWYRQDSGKGLRLIYYSITENDLQKGDLSEGYDASREKKSSFSLTVTSAQKNEMAVFLCASRTGNSYEQYFGPGTRLTVL.

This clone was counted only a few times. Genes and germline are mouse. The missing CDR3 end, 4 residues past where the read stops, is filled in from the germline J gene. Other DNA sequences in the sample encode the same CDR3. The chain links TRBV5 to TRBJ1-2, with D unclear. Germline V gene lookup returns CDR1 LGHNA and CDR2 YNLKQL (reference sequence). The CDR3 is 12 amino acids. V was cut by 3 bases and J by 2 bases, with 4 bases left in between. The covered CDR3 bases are TGTGCCAGCAGCCACCAGAACTCC. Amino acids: CASSHQNS. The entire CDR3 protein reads CASSHQNSDYTF.

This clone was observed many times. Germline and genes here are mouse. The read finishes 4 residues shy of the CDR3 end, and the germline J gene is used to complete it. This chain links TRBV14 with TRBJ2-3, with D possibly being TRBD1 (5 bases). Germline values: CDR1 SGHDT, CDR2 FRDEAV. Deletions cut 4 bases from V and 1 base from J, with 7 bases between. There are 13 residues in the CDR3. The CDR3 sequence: CASSPTGAETLYF. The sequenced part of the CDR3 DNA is TGTGCCAGCAGTCCGACAGGTGCAGAA.

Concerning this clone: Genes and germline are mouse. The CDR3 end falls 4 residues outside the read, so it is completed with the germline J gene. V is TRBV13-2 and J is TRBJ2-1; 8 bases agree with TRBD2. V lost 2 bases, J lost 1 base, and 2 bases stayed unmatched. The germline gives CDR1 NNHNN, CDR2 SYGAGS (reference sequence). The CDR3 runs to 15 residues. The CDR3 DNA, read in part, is TGTGCCAGCGGTGAGACTGGGGCAAACTATGCT. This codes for CASGETGANYA. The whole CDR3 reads CASGETGANYAEQFF.

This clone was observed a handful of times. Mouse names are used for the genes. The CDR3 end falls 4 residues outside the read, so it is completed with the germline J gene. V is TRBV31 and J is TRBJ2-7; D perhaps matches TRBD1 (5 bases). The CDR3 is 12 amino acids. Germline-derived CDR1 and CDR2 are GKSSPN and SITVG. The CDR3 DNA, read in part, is TGTGCCTGGAGTGATCAGGGATAT. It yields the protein CAWSDQGY. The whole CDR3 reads CAWSDQGYEQYF.